This entry is about one T cell receptor (beta chain). Its specificity is not known. Reverse transcription of all isolated RNA meant that expressed TCRB transcripts were sequenced. Clones were sequenced by immunoSEQ multiplex PCR, and TCRdb holds only the in-frame ones, with some missing. The sample has 300,000 to 400,000 clones; around 10% are singletons. J was trimmed by 5 bases and V by 6 bases; bases with no gene match: 6. CDR3 length equals 14 residues. Germline CDR1 MNHEY, CDR2 SMNVEV (reference sequence). This entry belongs to a study of beta chain features in type 1 diabetes. Sorting produced populations that all topped 95% purity. Regarding the study as a whole: The study found moderately but significantly shorter TCRB CDR3s in all four CD4+ subsets of Type 1 diabetes patients.

The receptor was derived from a man aged 25-45 years with type 1 diabetes. The sample taken for sequencing was central memory CD4+ T cells from blood. This sequence joins TRBV27 and TRBJ1-4, with 7 positions matching TRBD1. The DNA for the CDR3 is TGTGCCAGCAGCAGGGGGGTAGGAAATGAAAAACTGTTTTTT. Translation gives CASSRGVGNEKLFF.